These 16 T cell receptor beta chains came from one sample sequenced in a study of T cell changes during pregnancy in multiple sclerosis. Clones were read by immunoSEQ multiplex PCR, and TCRdb kept only the in-frame ones, dropping some. The sample has roughly 40,000 clones; roughly 92% are singletons. Sequenced here: CD4+ T cells from peripheral blood mononuclear cells, sampled before pregnancy. These receptors came from a female donor with multiple sclerosis, enrolled in a pregnancy study.

In its sample, this clone ranks as medium-sized. The chain couples TRBV27 to TRBJ2-7, with 10 bases aligning to TRBD1. V shed 4 bases, J shed 4 bases, and the junction held 13 bases outside the gene matches. The CDR3 contains 17 residues. The germline CDR1 and CDR2 sequences are MNHEY and SMNVEV (reference sequence). This CDR3 reads CASSSVPGQGRLYEQYF. CDR3 DNA: TGTGCCAGCAGTTCGGTCCCGGGACAGGGGCGATTGTACGAGCAGTACTTC.

The CDR3 region is CAWRPRGLSNQPQHF. Written as DNA, the CDR3 is TGTGCCTGGAGACCCAGGGGGCTGAGTAATCAGCCCCAGCATTTT. V is TRBV30 and J is TRBJ1-5; 8 nucleotides line up with TRBD1. The length of the CDR3 is 15 residues. V was clipped by 3 bases and J by 4 bases; unmatched bases: 8. The germline CDR1 and CDR2 sequences are GTSNPN and SVGIG (reference sequence).

The gene calls are TRBV11-3 and TRBJ2-5; TRBD2 matches 7 bases. With 3 bases clipped from V and 5 bases from J, the junction kept 6 bases outside the gene matches. The germline V gene has CDR1 SGHNT and CDR2 YENEEA. The CDR3 has 14 amino acids. The CDR3 DNA reads as TGTGCCAGCAGCTTGAGCGGGATTAGTGAGACCCAGTACTTC. Translation: CASSLSGISETQYF.

J is TRBJ2-7 and V is TRBV19; D may be TRBD2 (5 bases). Germline values: CDR1 LNHDA, CDR2 SQIVND (reference sequence). This CDR3 contains 12 residues. Trimming took 0 bases from V and 5 from J, leaving 5 bases between them. CDR3 coding DNA: TGTGCCAGTAGTATAGAGGGAGACGAGCAGTACTTC. Residues: CASSIEGDEQYF.

This clone showed up just once. The chain carries TRBV6-5 and TRBJ2-1, with TRBD2 as a possible D gene (6 bases). V lost 4 bases and J 5 bases, leaving 12 bases between the germline ends. From germline, CDR1 is MNHEY and CDR2 SVGAGI. CDR3 length: 14 residues. The CDR3 nucleotides read TGTGCCAGCAGTTTTTCGGGAGTGGACAATGAGCAGTTCTTC. This codes for CASSFSGVDNEQFF.

The V call is TRBV19, the J call TRBJ1-5; D not certain. CDR1 and CDR2 from the germline V gene are LNHDA and SQIVND (reference sequence). This CDR3 spans 19 amino acids. Between the trimmed V and J ends, which lost 1 base and 2 bases, there was a span of 21 bases. Written as DNA, the CDR3 is TGTGCCAGTAGTATAGGGGGTCCGGGCGGGCTGTTTCGCAATCAGCCCCAGCATTTT. Protein: CASSIGGPGGLFRNQPQHF.

V usage is TRBV18 and J usage is TRBJ1-2, with a tentative D call TRBD1 (5 bases). Germline V gives CDR1 KGHSH, CDR2 LQKENI. CDR3 length: 14 residues. V shed 2 bases and J shed 7 bases, with 14 bases lying between them. The CDR3 DNA reads TGTGCCAGCTCACCAGACAGTTCAACCGGTGGCTACACCTTC. Translating gives CASSPDSSTGGYTF.

This chain uses TRBV29-1 with TRBJ2-5, with TRBD1 matching over 8 bases. The germline CDR1 and CDR2 sequences are SQVTM and ANQGSEA. V lost 4 bases and J lost 4; bases outside the gene matches: 2. This CDR3 is 12 amino acids long. In nucleotides, the CDR3 is TGCAGCGTTGTACAGGGGGGAGAGACCCAGTACTTC. Translated: CSVVQGGETQYF.

The J gene is TRBJ1-1, the V gene TRBV6-6; 7 nucleotides match TRBD1. The CDR3 length is 15 residues. Germline V gives CDR1 MNHNY, CDR2 SVGAGI (reference sequence). V shed 7 bases, J shed 3 bases, and the junction held 11 bases outside the gene matches. The CDR3 sequence is CASTRTGLSHTEAFF. The DNA of the CDR3 is TGTGCCAGCACACGGACAGGCCTAAGCCACACTGAAGCTTTCTTT.

V gene TRBV30 combines with J gene TRBJ2-3; TRBD2 aligns across 8 bases. CDR1 is GTSNPN and CDR2 is SVGIG in the germline V gene (reference sequence). V gave up 0 bases and J gave up 15 bases; unmatched junction bases: 17. This CDR3 spans 15 amino acids. The chain's CDR3 is CAWSVRSGLATQLYF. The CDR3, as DNA: TGTGCCTGGAGTGTACGATCTGGACTAGCAACCCAACTCTATTTT. Drawing the rest from reference TRBV30 and TRBJ2-3, the complete variable domain is SQTIHQWPATLVQPVGSPLSLECTVEGTSNPNLYWYRQAAGRGLQLLFYSVGIGQISSEVPQNLSASRPQDRQFILSSKKLLLSDSGFYLCAWSVRSGLATQLYFGPGTRLTVL.

This chain joins TRBV2 and TRBJ1-2; D gene uncertain. V was cut by 6 bases and J by 5 bases, with 10 bases left in between. From germline, CDR1 is SNHLY and CDR2 FYNNEI. This CDR3 spans 12 amino acids. The CDR3 DNA is TGTGCCAGCAGCACGGACTGGTATGGCTACACCTTC. Protein product: CASSTDWYGYTF.

The chain carries TRBV10-3 and TRBJ2-3; 11 nucleotides match TRBD2. The CDR3 has 17 residues. Trimming at V came to 6 bases and at J to 0 bases, leaving 8 bases not matched to a gene. Germline V CDR1 and CDR2: ENHRY, SYGVKD. The CDR3 DNA reads TGTGCCATCAGCGCTGGGACTAGCGGTTTTAGCACAGATACGCAGTATTTT. Amino acid sequence: CAISAGTSGFSTDTQYF.

The genes are TRBV2 and TRBJ2-1; D is perhaps TRBD2 (6 bases). Germline V gene sequence: CDR1 SNHLY, CDR2 FYNNEI. This CDR3 comprises 14 residues. Trimming removed 3 bases from V and 5 bases from J, with 11 bases in between. CDR3 coding DNA: TGTGCCAGCAGTGATAGGGGACTTAACAATGAGCAGTTCTTC. Its translation: CASSDRGLNNEQFF.

This sequence joins TRBV5-1 and TRBJ2-1; 13 nucleotides agree with TRBD2. Trimming at V came to 4 bases and at J to 14 bases, leaving 21 bases not matched to a gene. Germline CDR1 SGHRS, CDR2 YFSETQ. There are 18 residues in the CDR3. This CDR3 is CASSHRTSGSSDGHAKFF. The CDR3 DNA reads TGCGCCAGCAGCCACCGGACTAGCGGGAGTTCGGACGGGCACGCGAAGTTCTTC.

The rearrangement uses TRBV19 and TRBJ1-2; 8 positions agree with TRBD1. This CDR3 comprises 15 residues. J lost 0 bases, V lost 7 bases, and 7 bases had no gene match. The V gene's germline CDR1 is LNHDA and CDR2 SQIVND (reference sequence). The CDR3 reads CASTYGTGANYGYTF. CDR3 in DNA: TGTGCCAGTACTTATGGGACAGGAGCTAACTATGGCTACACCTTC.

This sequence joins TRBV19 and TRBJ2-5; 7 bases are shared with TRBD2. The V gene's germline CDR1 is LNHDA and CDR2 SQIVND (reference sequence). V dropped 7 bases and J dropped 2; count of bases not matched to a gene: 10. This CDR3 has 15 amino acids. The CDR3 region is CASKLRGRGQETQYF. CDR3 DNA: TGTGCCAGTAAATTGCGGGGGAGAGGGCAAGAGACCCAGTACTTC.